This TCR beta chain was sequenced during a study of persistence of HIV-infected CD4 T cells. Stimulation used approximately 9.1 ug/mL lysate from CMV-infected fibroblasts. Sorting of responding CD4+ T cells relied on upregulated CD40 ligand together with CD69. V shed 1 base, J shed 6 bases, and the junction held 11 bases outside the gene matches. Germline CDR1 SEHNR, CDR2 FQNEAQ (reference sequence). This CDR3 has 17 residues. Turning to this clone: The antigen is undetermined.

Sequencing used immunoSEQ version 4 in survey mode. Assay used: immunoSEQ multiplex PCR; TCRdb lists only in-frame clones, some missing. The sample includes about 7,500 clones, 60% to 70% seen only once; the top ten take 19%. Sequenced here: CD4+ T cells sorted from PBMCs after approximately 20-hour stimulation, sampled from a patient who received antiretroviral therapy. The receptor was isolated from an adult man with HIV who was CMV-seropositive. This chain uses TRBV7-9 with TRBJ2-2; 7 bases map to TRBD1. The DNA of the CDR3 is TGTGCCAGCAGCTTAGGAGGGGACAGACCCCTGGCCGGGGAGCTGTTTTTT. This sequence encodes CASSLGGDRPLAGELFF.